This paragraph reports one TCR beta chain. The antigen is unknown. Sequencing was at deep level. Profiling relied on immunoSEQ multiplex PCR, and the TCRdb table lists in-frame clones only, not all of them. The sample lists some 2,400,000 clones, nearly 97% occurring once. The data originate from a study of shared clonotypes between healthy human individuals. Study summary: Contributing individuals were two females and a few males aged 18 to 49. The study used three CD4 naive, three CD4 memory, two CD8 naive and one CD8 memory plate per donor.

Study-level results: Approximately 5% was the fraction of naive CD4 clonotypes found shared across a few donors.

The CDR3 covers 14 residues. Per the germline V gene, CDR1 is SGHRS and CDR2 is YFSETQ. V was cut by 1 base and J by 9 bases, with 13 bases left in between. This receptor was taken from a man aged 18 to 30 in good health. The chain links TRBV5-1 to TRBJ2-2; D remains unclear. Sequenced input: naive CD4+ T cells sorted from blood. Subset defined: CD45RA+ positively selected. The CDR3 sequence is CASSLQDPSRELFF. In DNA, the CDR3 is TGCGCCAGCAGCTTGCAGGATCCTAGTCGGGAGCTGTTTTTT.